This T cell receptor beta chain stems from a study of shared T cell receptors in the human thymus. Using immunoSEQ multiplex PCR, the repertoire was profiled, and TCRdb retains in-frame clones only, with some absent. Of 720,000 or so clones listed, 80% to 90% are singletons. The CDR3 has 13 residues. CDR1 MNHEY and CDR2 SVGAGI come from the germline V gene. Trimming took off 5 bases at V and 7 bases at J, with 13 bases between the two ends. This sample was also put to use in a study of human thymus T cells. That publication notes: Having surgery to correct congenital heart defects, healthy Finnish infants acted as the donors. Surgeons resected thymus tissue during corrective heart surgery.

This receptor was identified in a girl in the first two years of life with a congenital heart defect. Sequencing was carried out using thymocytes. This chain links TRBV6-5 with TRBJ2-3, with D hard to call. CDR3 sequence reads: CASSPRPYHTQYF. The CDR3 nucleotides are TGTGCCAGCAGTCCTCGTCCCTACCATACGCAGTATTTT.